The present T cell receptor beta chain was sequenced within a study of T cell repertoires in cytomegalovirus infection. Turning to the study itself: A matching HLA type, together with CMV infection, was signaled by public TCR beta signatures.

This clonotype was picked up a small number of times. TCRdb re-called the reads through MiXCR, storing one row per CDR3 protein. The sample includes hundreds of thousands of distinct CDR3 sequences, approximately 24% of them seen just once. Germline-derived CDR1 and CDR2 are SQVTM and ANQGSEA. The CDR3 is 13 amino acids. Trimming stripped 4 bases from V and 0 bases from J, with 10 bases between. The rearrangement uses TRBV29-1 and TRBJ2-7, with TRBD1 as a possible D gene (5 bases). This sequence originates from a human donor in good health (CMV status not recorded). Some clones in this sample may be carry-over from other donors' samples. Sequenced input: CD8+ T cells from PBMCs. The CDR3 loop reads CSVGRGDSYEQYF. The CDR3 nucleotides are TGCAGCGTTGGAAGGGGCGACTCCTACGAGCAGTACTTC.